This TCR beta chain was captured in a study of OX40 agonist ivuxolimab in advanced cancers. Overall study context: Eligibility admitted prior anti-PD-1, anti-PD-L1 or anti-CTLA-4 therapy; 30% to 40% had some.

Points from the study as a whole: Also present in some nonresponders was a low level of normalized T-cell clonal expansion. CD4+ T cells averaged fewer expanded clones than CD8+ T cells.

Trimming removed 4 bases at V and 1 base at J, with 7 bases between. The CDR3 contains 12 residues. CDR1 is SQVTM and CDR2 is ANQGSEA in the germline V gene. Repertoires were generated with immunoSEQ multiplex PCR, while TCRdb's copy carries only in-frame clones and drops some. The sample has about 64,000 clones, about 88% seen once. Concerning this clone: Its antigen remains unidentified.

This clonotype was sampled from an adult with an advanced solid tumor such as melanoma, head and neck, liver or kidney cancer. The V and J genes are TRBV29-1 and TRBJ1-1, with unresolved D. The material was CD4+ or CD8+ T cells sorted from blood, obtained in a trial of the OX40 agonist ivuxolimab. DNA of the CDR3: TGCAGCGTTGGGTACCGGAACACTGAAGCTTTCTTT. It yields the protein CSVGYRNTEAFF.